This record looks at one T cell receptor beta chain sequence and its context. This clone was observed a few times. What this receptor recognizes is not known. The sample holds no much larger clone one base away, and base qualities are not on file. The data stem from a study of blood T cell repertoires in COVID-19 (dated by TCRdb to about 2020). For the study in its entirety: Collaborator samples came from the United States, Italy and Spain and covered acute and convalescent phases of COVID-19. The material from the prospective study consisted of cDNA or gDNA derived from T cells, B-cell-depleted T cells, or PBMCs. Subjects who had been exposed to COVID-19, were actively infected with it, or had recovered from it provided the deeply sampled blood TCRbeta repertoires that made up the dataset. The repertoires were released in a freely available public database intended as a resource for research on the immune response to SARS-CoV-2. Samples were obtained from the ongoing ImmuneRACE study (first 160 participants) and from approximately 1,200 subjects provided by 6 global collaborators. Sample metadata almost always included a de-identified subject ID, COVID-19 status, age in years and sex. Where available, HLA class I and class II types were obtained from metadata supplied by the sample provider rather than from assay-based typing.

TCRbeta CDR3 regions were amplified from genomic DNA using the immunoSEQ Assay, a bias-controlled multiplex PCR. The authors processed their data as follows. Within the assay, amplification of reference gene primers was used to estimate how many nucleated cells each sample contained. To quantify the absolute abundance of each unique TCRbeta CDR3 rearrangement, sequence reads were collapsed and filtered. For each sample, productive Simpson clonality was calculated as the square root of Simpson's diversity index over productive rearrangements. Imported from immuneACCESS, the table was reduced by TCRdb to in-frame sequences with V and J called. These copies leave out some clones; in studies compared against another copy, an unresolved V gene accounts for under half, and the cause of the remainder is not known. From that table come the V and J calls and clone size; the DNA was used to work out D and trimming. In all, the sample holds about 21,000 clones, and around 82% of those were seen once. Around 13% of the sample is held by the ten biggest clonotypes.

CDR1 and CDR2 were assigned from the germline V gene (reference sequence) as MNHEY and SMNVEV. The CDR3 runs 17 amino acids, cysteine and phenylalanine included. This entry keeps only the CDR3 DNA: 51 bases, framed from base 1. Compared with germline, V lacks 5 bases and J lacks 7 bases; bases without a gene match: 13. Each collaborating institution followed its own protocols to collect whole blood in K2EDTA tubes. For TCRbeta analysis, collaborator samples were shipped as frozen whole blood, as isolated PBMCs, or as DNA extracted from either sample type. Overall results and qualifications from the work: How much clinical and demographic metadata was included differed by source and by participant, and the metadata was provided uncurated.

The origin of this receptor is a man between 60 and 70 years old with active COVID-19. Sample: peripheral blood. This chain is built from TRBV27 and TRBJ1-6; the central 8 bases match TRBD1. The CDR3 reads CASSPFDRGAGNSPLHF. The nucleotides are TGTGCCAGCAGTCCCTTCGACAGGGGCGCAGGGAATTCACCCCTCCACTTT.